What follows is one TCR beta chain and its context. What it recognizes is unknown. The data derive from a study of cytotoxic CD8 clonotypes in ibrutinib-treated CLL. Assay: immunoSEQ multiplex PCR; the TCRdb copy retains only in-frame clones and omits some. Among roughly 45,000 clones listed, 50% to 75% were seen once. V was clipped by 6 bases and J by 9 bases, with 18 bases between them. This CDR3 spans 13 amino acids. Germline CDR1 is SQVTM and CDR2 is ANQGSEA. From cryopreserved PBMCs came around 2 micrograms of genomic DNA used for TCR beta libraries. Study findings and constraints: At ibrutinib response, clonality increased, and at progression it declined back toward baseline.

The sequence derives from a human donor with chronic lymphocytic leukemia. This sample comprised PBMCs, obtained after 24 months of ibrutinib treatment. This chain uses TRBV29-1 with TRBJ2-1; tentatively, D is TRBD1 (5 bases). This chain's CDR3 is CSVLSEWGSEQFF. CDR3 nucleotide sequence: TGCAGCGTCCTATCCGAATGGGGCAGTGAGCAGTTCTTC.